One and the same sample provided the 28 T cell receptor beta chains below, sequenced in a study of control samples from healthy donors and cancer patients. The protocol was immunoSEQ multiplex PCR, while the TCRdb copy is restricted to in-frame clones and leaves out a portion. The sample contains about 120,000 clones, approximately 94% of which appear only once. Sequencing used PBMCs. Receptor source: a man in his fifties with head and neck cancer.

This chain joins TRBV13 and TRBJ2-7; a possible D gene is TRBD2 (5 bases). The CDR3 runs 13 residues. Germline CDR1 and CDR2: PRHDT and FYEKMQ (reference sequence). The V gene lost 5 bases and the J gene lost 2 bases, with 10 bases spanning the gap. CDR3 sequence (DNA): TGTGCCAGCAGCCGGGGAAGGGCCTACGAGCAGTACTTC. This codes for CASSRGRAYEQYF.

As regards this clone: Other DNA sequences in the sample encode the same CDR3. This chain links TRBV5-5 with TRBJ2-7, with 8 bases fitting TRBD2. V trimming: 2 bases; J trimming: 7 bases; junction bases outside the gene matches: 2. The CDR3 has 12 residues. Germline V CDR1 and CDR2: SGHKS, YYEKEE (reference sequence). The CDR3 DNA reads TGTGCCAGCAGCTTTAGCGGGGAAGAGCAGTACTTC. Translation: CASSFSGEEQYF.

This clone was observed a single time. The CDR3 nucleotides are TGTGCCAGCAGCTTAGTACAGACCACCGGGGAGCTGTTTTTT. This codes for CASSLVQTTGELFF. The chain joins TRBV7-6 to TRBJ2-2; D ambiguous. V was pared by 1 base and J by 4 bases, with 7 bases between. The CDR3 totals 14 residues. CDR1 SGHVS and CDR2 FNYEAQ come from the germline V gene.

The chain has TRBV3-1 (or the pseudogene TRBV3-2) and TRBJ2-6; D call uncertain. Trimming cost V 2 bases and J 2 bases, with 13 bases left between them. This CDR3 contains 17 residues. Germline assignment: CDR1 LGHDT and CDR2 YNNKEL (reference sequence). CDR3 protein: CASSQYTTAAGANVLTF. CDR3 DNA sequence: TGTGCCAGCAGCCAATATACAACGGCGGCTGGGGCCAACGTCCTGACTTTC.

This clone was picked up one time. V and J are TRBV4-2 and TRBJ1-3, with unresolved D. The length of the CDR3 is 12 residues. In germline, CDR1 is LGHNA, CDR2 YNFKEQ. The V end was cut by 2 bases, the J end by 7 bases, with 6 bases between. CDR3 protein: CASSQIGNTIYF. CDR3 DNA sequence: TGTGCCAGCAGCCAAATCGGGAACACCATATATTTT.

V and J are TRBV27 and TRBJ2-3; 8 positions agree with TRBD2. CDR1 MNHEY and CDR2 SMNVEV come from the germline V gene (reference sequence). The CDR3 length is 16 residues. The trim removed 6 bases at V and 3 bases at J, leaving 11 bases unmatched. The CDR3: CASRMFGGGLTDTQYF. The DNA of the CDR3 is TGTGCCAGCAGAATGTTTGGCGGGGGGTTGACAGATACGCAGTATTTT.

This rearrangement joins TRBV11-2 to TRBJ1-6; a weak D match, TRBD1 (6 bases). This CDR3 has 15 residues. V lost 1 base and J lost 9, with 13 bases in between. The V gene's germline CDR1 is SGHAT and CDR2 FQNNGV. The CDR3 DNA reads as TGTGCCAGCAGCTTAGTAGCCCAGGGGATTTCACCCCTCCACTTT. Its translation: CASSLVAQGISPLHF.

The chain recombines TRBV11-2 with TRBJ2-6; D not resolved. CDR3 length equals 15 residues. Germline lookup yields CDR1 SGHAT and CDR2 FQNNGV. V was shortened by 6 bases and J by 3 bases, with 12 bases between the two germline ends. CDR3 sequence reads: CASRSRTGGANVLTF. The CDR3 DNA sequence: TGTGCCAGCAGATCAAGGACGGGTGGGGCCAACGTCCTGACTTTC.

The V call is TRBV6-5, the J call TRBJ1-4; TRBD1 aligns across 9 bases. V trimming: 4 bases; J trimming: 8 bases; junction bases outside the gene matches: 8. This CDR3 comprises 15 residues. Germline V gene sequence: CDR1 MNHEY, CDR2 SVGAGI. The CDR3 spells CASSSTGGGGEKLFF. The CDR3 nucleotides are TGTGCCAGCAGTTCTACAGGGGGCGGTGGAGAAAAACTGTTTTTT.

This clone has only one observation. V and J are TRBV30 and TRBJ1-5, with D uncertain. CDR3 size: 13 residues. V lost 7 bases and J 0 bases, leaving 10 bases between the germline ends. Germline V gene data show CDR1 as GTSNPN and CDR2 as SVGIG (reference sequence). CDR3 in DNA: TGTGCCTCCCAAACAGATAGCAATCAGCCCCAGCATTTT. It yields the protein CASQTDSNQPQHF.

The CDR3 nucleotides read TGTGCCTGGAGTGAAGGCCTCTCAAGGGGGCCCCAGCATTTT. Protein: CAWSEGLSRGPQHF. The rearrangement links TRBV30 to TRBJ1-5; D is possibly TRBD1 (5 bases). The CDR3 extends over 14 amino acids. The germline V gene has CDR1 GTSNPN and CDR2 SVGIG (reference sequence). Between the trimmed V and J ends, which lost 1 base and 9 bases, there was a span of 16 bases.

The chain carries TRBV24-1 and TRBJ2-3; 7 bases fit TRBD1. The J segment lost 2 bases and the V segment lost 10 bases, leaving 8 bases of the junction unmatched. CDR3 length: 14 residues. The germline gives CDR1 KGHDR, CDR2 SFDVKD. CDR3 residues: CATSRDSITDTQYF. The CDR3 region has the DNA TGTGCCACGAGTCGGGACAGTATCACAGATACGCAGTATTTT.

CDR3 nucleotides: TGTGCCAGCAGCCAAGTTACCGGGGCTTACGCAGATACGCAGTATTTT. Its translation: CASSQVTGAYADTQYF. The rearrangement uses TRBV4-2 and TRBJ2-3; D possibly matches TRBD1 or TRBD2 (5 bases each). This CDR3 comprises 16 residues. CDR1 and CDR2 (germline): LGHNA, YNFKEQ. V lost 1 base to trimming and J lost 4 bases, with 15 bases between them.

This clone was recorded once. The CDR3 DNA follows: TGTGCTAGTGGTTTGGACGCGGGCACAGATACGCAGTATTTT. Its translation: CASGLDAGTDTQYF. The V call is TRBV12-5, the J call TRBJ2-3; D is unclear. V gave up 1 base and J gave up 1 base, with 6 bases separating them. Looked up from germline, CDR1 is LGHNT and CDR2 is FRNRAP. This CDR3 has 14 amino acids.

The rearrangement joins TRBV6-5 to TRBJ2-1; D uncertain. The CDR3 spans 15 residues. With 0 bases removed from V and 5 bases from J, the gap between germline ends came to 11 bases. Germline V CDR1 and CDR2: MNHEY, SVGAGI. CDR3 residues: CASSYSIQSNNEQFF. CDR3 bases: TGTGCCAGCAGTTACTCGATTCAGTCCAACAATGAGCAGTTCTTC.

The chain links TRBV18 to TRBJ1-5; the match to TRBD1 covers 7 bases. Germline CDR1 KGHSH, CDR2 LQKENI. This CDR3 region has 14 residues. Trimming at V came to 6 bases and at J to 10 bases, leaving 12 bases not matched to a gene. The CDR3 DNA follows: TGTGCCAGCTCTGGTCAGGGGGTGGGGGAACCCCAGCATTTT. Translation gives CASSGQGVGEPQHF.

The chain is built from TRBV29-1 and TRBJ1-1, with D maybe TRBD1 (5 bases). Germline loops: CDR1 SQVTM, CDR2 ANQGSEA. Trimming removed 5 bases from V and 8 bases from J, with 12 bases in between. CDR3 length: 11 residues. CDR3 nucleotide sequence: TGCAGCGTTAATCGGGGGAGGGAAGCTTTCTTT. Translating it yields CSVNRGREAFF.

This chain links TRBV6-5 with TRBJ2-3, with unresolved D. V was pared by 2 bases and J by 4 bases, with 13 bases between. Germline V CDR1 and CDR2: MNHEY, SVGAGI. The CDR3 spans 15 residues. The CDR3 region has the DNA TGTGCCAGCAGTTACGATTTTGCCAAGCCAGATACGCAGTATTTT. Amino acid sequence: CASSYDFAKPDTQYF.

V usage is TRBV19 and J usage is TRBJ2-2; TRBD1 agrees at 8 bases. The CDR3 contains 14 residues. Unmatched junction bases numbered 5, after V lost 5 bases and J lost 6 bases. The V gene's germline CDR1 is LNHDA and CDR2 SQIVND (reference sequence). The CDR3 here is CASSSTGDAGELFF. The CDR3 DNA reads as TGTGCCAGTAGTTCGACAGGGGACGCCGGGGAGCTGTTTTTT.

The chain is built from TRBV28 and TRBJ2-7; possibly TRBD1 or TRBD2 for D (6 bases each). The CDR3 totals 12 residues. Germline loops: CDR1 MDHEN, CDR2 SYDVKM. The V and J ends lost 11 bases and 4 bases respectively, with 15 bases between them. CDR3 nucleotide sequence: TGTGCCCCCGAGGGGGGCCCTTACGAGCAGTACTTC. Amino acid sequence: CAPEGGPYEQYF. Filled out from reference TRBV28 and TRBJ2-7, the complete variable domain reads DVKVTQSSRYLVKRTGEKVFLECVQDMDHENMFWYRQDPGLGLRLIYFSYDVKMKEKGDIPEGYSVSREKKERFSLILESASTNQTSMYLCAPEGGPYEQYFGPGTRLTVT.

The chain is built from TRBV10-3 and TRBJ1-1; 10 nucleotides agree with TRBD1. Germline values: CDR1 ENHRY, CDR2 SYGVKD. V gave up 4 bases and J gave up 4 bases; unmatched junction bases: 9. The CDR3 is 16 amino acids. The CDR3 DNA sequence: TGTGCCATCAGTGTTGGGGACAGGGGTGAACTCACTGAAGCTTTCTTT. This sequence encodes CAISVGDRGELTEAFF.

This chain links TRBV5-1 with TRBJ2-2; D possibly corresponds to TRBD2 (6 bases). CDR1 is SGHRS and CDR2 is YFSETQ in the germline V gene. The CDR3 contains 16 residues. Trimming removed 3 bases from V and 0 bases from J, with 12 bases in between. In DNA form, the CDR3 reads TGCGCCAGCAGCTCAATAGCGGAGACGAACACCGGGGAGCTGTTTTTT. This codes for CASSSIAETNTGELFF.

CDR3 sequence: CASSFTGLQETQYF. Written as DNA, the CDR3 is TGTGCCAGCAGCTTCACGGGACTCCAAGAGACCCAGTACTTC. The chain couples TRBV7-9 to TRBJ2-5; TRBD2 is a possible D gene (6 bases). The CDR3 has 14 residues. The V end was cut by 3 bases, the J end by 1 base, with 9 bases between. The V gene's germline CDR1 is SEHNR and CDR2 FQNEAQ (reference sequence).

The CDR3 coding sequence is TGTGCCAGCAGTCCCGGGGGGGCTATTCAGCCCCAGCATTTT. This translates into CASSPGGAIQPQHF. The chain uses TRBV27 and TRBJ1-5, with a possible D match to TRBD1 (6 bases). This CDR3 comprises 14 residues. In germline, CDR1 is MNHEY, CDR2 SMNVEV (reference sequence). The V and J ends lost 5 bases and 6 bases respectively, with 14 bases between them.

A single count supports this clone. The chain joins TRBV5-6 to TRBJ1-2; a possible D gene is TRBD1 (6 bases). CDR3 length equals 14 residues. Germline values: CDR1 SGHDT, CDR2 YYEEEE. V lost 5 bases and J lost 5, with 16 bases in between. The CDR3 region is CASRGRGAGYGYTF. The DNA of the CDR3 is TGTGCCAGCAGAGGTCGGGGGGCGGGGTATGGCTACACCTTC.

V and J are TRBV2 and TRBJ1-1, with 7 bases aligning to TRBD1. The CDR3 extends over 11 amino acids. Per germline, CDR1 SNHLY and CDR2 FYNNEI. Trimming cost V 2 bases and J 11 bases; bases outside gene matches: 2. CDR3 sequence reads: CASSEQDRAFF. The CDR3, as DNA: TGTGCCAGCAGTGAACAGGACAGGGCTTTCTTT.

J is TRBJ1-5 and V is TRBV30; no clear D gene. Trimming left V 0 bases short and J 7 bases short, with 13 bases between. Germline V gives CDR1 GTSNPN, CDR2 SVGIG (reference sequence). The CDR3 is 14 residues long. CDR3 loop: CAWSVQGGAQPQHF. In nucleotides, the CDR3 is TGTGCCTGGAGTGTACAAGGAGGCGCCCAGCCCCAGCATTTT.

The V and J genes are TRBV19 and TRBJ1-5, with 8 bases fitting TRBD1. Germline values: CDR1 LNHDA, CDR2 SQIVND (reference sequence). The V segment lost 6 bases and the J segment 4 bases; nucleotides outside the gene matches: 5. The CDR3 length is 14 residues. CDR3 DNA sequence: TGTGCCAGTAGGCTTAGACAGGGGAATCAGCCCCAGCATTTT. This translates into CASRLRQGNQPQHF.